This note documents a single TCR beta chain sequence. The data originate from a study of T cells in Graves' hyperthyroidism and ophthalmopathy. Study as a whole: Blood was drawn when the patient was first diagnosed and still untreated.

Those with hyperthyroidism were 18 to 65 years old, newly diagnosed, and ill for under 2 months. Thyroid ultrasound and orbital computed tomography, with clinical symptoms and serum thyroxine and TRAb, informed diagnoses. Amplification targeted TCR beta CDR3 regions from RNA transcripts. With the HTBI primer set, the TCR CDR3 went through a first round of RT-PCR. TCRdb redid the calling of the multiplex PCR reads with MiXCR, one entry per CDR3 protein. The sample shows about 320,000 distinct CDR3 sequences, over 15% of them seen only once. This CDR3 has 16 amino acids. Germline lookup yields CDR1 MDHEN and CDR2 SYDVKM. Trimming took 2 bases from V and 9 from J, leaving 20 bases between them.

The rearrangement joins TRBV28 to TRBJ2-1; the D gene is possibly TRBD2 (6 bases). Sequencing input: blood. The receptor was derived from a young man with Graves' hyperthyroidism. As DNA, the CDR3 is TGTGCCAGCAGTTTACTCGACATCGGACCGGAGGGTGAGCAGTTCTTC. Translated: CASSLLDIGPEGEQFF.